This record concerns one T cell receptor (beta chain) sequence. The antigen remains undetermined. The CDR3 contains 16 residues. This entry comes from a study of Ad26.COV2.S vaccination and SARS-CoV-2 variants. Study observations and caveats: Vaccine recipients posted higher spike-specific TCR breadth than their placebo counterparts.

Treatment reported: 15 to 20 received Ad26.COV2.S at low or high dose, single or two shots; roughly five received placebo; per-sample allocation not given. The samples date from day 63 after the first vaccine or placebo injection. Libraries were prepared by immunoSEQ multiplex PCR; TCRdb keeps only in-frame clonotypes and omits some of them. The sample consists of over 400,000 clones, about 91% of them appearing once. This receptor was obtained from a person between 18 and 65 years old who received the Ad26.COV2.S COVID-19 vaccine or a placebo. V is TRBV21-1 and J is TRBJ2-1; no DNA check was done on the table's D call, TRBD2. TRBV21-1 is a documented pseudogene. Sample: peripheral blood, taken in a trial of Ad26.COV2.S vaccine versus placebo. As DNA, the CDR3 is TGTGCCAGCAACCCTCTAGCGGGGGAAACCTACAATGAGCAGTTCTTC. Translating it yields CASNPLAGETYNEQFF.